This is a list of T cell receptor beta chains from one sample in a study of T cell repertoires in cytomegalovirus infection. The antigens for these receptors are not known. Each CDR3 protein gets one entry after TCRdb re-called the reads with MiXCR. This sample has approximately 910,000 distinct CDR3 sequences, with 31% found just once. Sequencing was performed on cultured CD8+ T cells from PBMCs, taken from culture after CMV antigen stimulation. The receptors were gathered from a human donor in good health (CMV status not recorded). Some clones in this sample may be carry-over from other donors' samples. The CDR3 runs from the conserved cysteine through the conserved F or W. A D gene is named only where the DNA matches it firmly. Some rows mark clone size as missing; the rest say once, few, many or name a class of expanded clone.

D	V	J	size	DNA	CDR3
TRBD1	TRBV11-3	TRBJ2-2	-	TGTGCCAGCGGCTGGGACAGATACACCGGGGAGCTGTTTTTT	CASGWDRYTGELFF
TRBD2	TRBV6-2/TRBV6-3	TRBJ2-3	-	TGTGCCAGCAGTTACCCGACTAGCGGGGGAGAGGGAGATACGCAGTATTTT	CASSYPTSGGEGDTQYF
TRBD1	TRBV6-2/TRBV6-3	TRBJ1-5	-	TGTGCCAGCACAGAGTTGGACAGGGAACATCAGCCCCAGCATTTT	CASTELDREHQPQHF
-	TRBV7-2	TRBJ2-1	many	TGTGCCAGCAGCCCCAGCGGGCTCTCCTACAATGAGCAGTTCTTC	CASSPSGLSYNEQFF
TRBD1	TRBV5-6	TRBJ2-1	-	TGTGCCAGCAGCCACCGGGACAGACGTTCCTACAATGAGCAGTTCTTC	CASSHRDRRSYNEQFF
-	TRBV5-4	TRBJ1-1	-	TGTGCCAGCAGCGGGGACGGCACTGAAGCTTTCTTT	CASSGDGTEAFF
-	TRBV7-6	TRBJ1-6	many	TGTGCCAGCAGCCCCGAGGTTTTGGGACTTGGTTCACCCCTCCACTTT	CASSPEVLGLGSPLHF
TRBD1	TRBV7-6	TRBJ2-3	many	TGTGCCAGCAGTTCTTGGGACAGGGGAACAGATACGCAGTATTTT	CASSSWDRGTDTQYF
-	TRBV7-2	TRBJ2-2	many	TGTGCCAGCAGCCCGGGACCGATGAACACCGGGGAGCTGTTTTTT	CASSPGPMNTGELFF
-	TRBV27	TRBJ2-7	-	TGTGCCAGCAGTTCCTCCATTGACGAGCAGTACTTC	CASSSSIDEQYF
-	TRBV6-5	TRBJ2-1	-	TGTGCCAGCAGTTACGGGTCGGGCTCCCACGATGAGCAGTTCTTC	CASSYGSGSHDEQFF
-	TRBV5-4	TRBJ1-1	few	TGTGCCAGCAGCATACTCAGGCAAAAGAACACTGAAGCTTTCTTT	CASSILRQKNTEAFF
-	TRBV12-5	TRBJ1-1	once	TGTGCTAGTGGTTCCCTGGGGGGTTTGAACACTGAAGCTTTCTTT	CASGSLGGLNTEAFF
-	TRBV4-1	TRBJ2-1	-	TGCGCCAGCAGCCAAAGGAATAGCAGTAGGAATGGAAATGAGCAGTTCTTC	CASSQRNSSRNGNEQFF
TRBD1	TRBV24-1	TRBJ2-2	few	TGTGCCACCAGTGGTCAGGGGGCAAGCTACACCGAAGGAACCGGGGAGCTGTTTTTT	CATSGQGASYTEGTGELFF
-	TRBV7-9	TRBJ2-1	few	TGTGCCAGCAGCCAGACTAGAGGCCACAATGAGCAGTTCTTC	CASSQTRGHNEQFF
-	TRBV6-5	TRBJ1-1	few	TGTGCCAGCAGTTACACAGAGGGGGGAAACACTGAAGCTTTCTTT	CASSYTEGGNTEAFF
TRBD1	TRBV10-3	TRBJ2-1	-	TGTGCCATCACGGGGACAGCCTACAATGAGCAGTTCTTC	CAITGTAYNEQFF
TRBD2	TRBV27	TRBJ2-1	-	TGTGCCAGCAGTTTCGGACTAGCGGGGAACAATGAGCAGTTCTTC	CASSFGLAGNNEQFF
-	TRBV19	TRBJ1-1	few	TGTGCCAGTAGTATTATGACGGGGGCTGAAGCTTTCTTT	CASSIMTGAEAFF
TRBD2	TRBV15	TRBJ2-3	-	TGTGCCACCACCCCTCGCCCCCTAGCGGGGGTGGGGGATACGCAGTATTTT	CATTPRPLAGVGDTQYF
-	TRBV6-5	TRBJ1-1	-	TGTGCCAGCAGCTCAGCGGGCTTCGCTCTCTTT	CASSSAGFALF
-	TRBV10-2	TRBJ2-7	-	TGCGCCAGCGCCGACTGGCCCACCGGCGAGCAGTACTTC	CASADWPTGEQYF
-	TRBV6-1	TRBJ1-2	few	TGTGCCAGCACTGAGCGCTGGGCGGATGGCTACACCTTC	CASTERWADGYTF
TRBD1	TRBV6-1	TRBJ2-1	-	TGTGCCAGCAGTTACCCCAGGGACAGTTACAATGAGCAGTTCTTC	CASSYPRDSYNEQFF
TRBD1	TRBV6-6	TRBJ1-4	-	TGTGCCAGCAGTTACCCCCGGGACAGGGGGCCTAATGAAAAACTGTTTTTT	CASSYPRDRGPNEKLFF
TRBD1	TRBV7-9	TRBJ1-1	many	TGTGCCAGCAGCCCGCCGGACAGGGGGGGCCGTATCGCTGAAGCTTTCTTT	CASSPPDRGGRIAEAFF
-	TRBV29-1	TRBJ1-2	few	TGCAGCGTTGAAGGGGGGGGCTCAACTTCTTTTGGCTACACCTTC	CSVEGGGSTSFGYTF
-	TRBV4-2	TRBJ1-1	-	TGTGCCAGCAGAAAAAGGGCGGCAGGGGACATGAACACTGAAGCTTTCTTT	CASRKRAAGDMNTEAFF
TRBD2	TRBV7-2	TRBJ2-5	many	TGTGCCAGCAGCTTATGGTTTTTAGCGGGGGCCGATCAAGAGACCCAGTACTTC	CASSLWFLAGADQETQYF
TRBD1	TRBV7-9	TRBJ2-1	-	TGTGCCAGCAGCCGCCGGGACAGTGGGAGCAATGAGCAGTTCTTC	CASSRRDSGSNEQFF
-	TRBV19	TRBJ1-2	-	TGTGCCAGTAGTAGGGACTGGGTTCATGGCTACACCTTC	CASSRDWVHGYTF
-	TRBV13	TRBJ1-2	few	TGTGCCAGCAGCTTAGGCCCGGGGCCCACCGATGGTGGCTACACCTTC	CASSLGPGPTDGGYTF
TRBD1	TRBV28	TRBJ2-1	many	TGTGCCAGCATCTCCTTACAGGGGTATGAGCAGTTCTTC	CASISLQGYEQFF
-	TRBV7-2	TRBJ1-5	many	TGTGCCAGCAGCTTAGTATCAGGGGAAGGTCAGCCCCAGCATTTT	CASSLVSGEGQPQHF
-	TRBV5-4	TRBJ2-5	-	TGTGCCAGCAGCTTGGGGGGGGGCGGGGGAAAAGAGACCCAGTACTTC	CASSLGGGGGKETQYF
-	TRBV7-9	TRBJ1-6	few	TGTGCCAGCAGCTTCGTGACTCGCGAGGGTCATTCACCCCTCCACTTT	CASSFVTREGHSPLHF
TRBD1	TRBV4-3	TRBJ1-1	few	TGCGCCAGCAGCCAACCTCGACAGGGGCTGAACACTGAAGCTTTCTTT	CASSQPRQGLNTEAFF
TRBD1	TRBV5-4	TRBJ1-2	-	TGTGCCAGCAGCTTGAGGACAGGGACATATGGCTACACCTTC	CASSLRTGTYGYTF
-	TRBV7-9	TRBJ2-5	-	TGTGCCAGCAGCCTCAGCCGGGGGCCGGGAGAGACCCAGTACTTC	CASSLSRGPGETQYF
TRBD1	TRBV11-2	TRBJ1-6	-	TGTGCCAGCAGCCTGGTTGGACAGGGAAATTCACCCCTCCACTTT	CASSLVGQGNSPLHF
TRBD1	TRBV19	TRBJ1-5	-	TGTGCCAGTAGTGGCCGGGACAGGGTCGATCAGCCCCAGCATTTT	CASSGRDRVDQPQHF
-	TRBV27	TRBJ2-5	-	TGTGCCAGCAGTTTATCTGGATTCCAAGAGACCCAGTACTTC	CASSLSGFQETQYF
TRBD1	TRBV9	TRBJ2-5	-	TGTGCCAGCAGCCCTCGACAGGGAAAAGTACAAGAGACCCAGTACTTC	CASSPRQGKVQETQYF
TRBD2	TRBV20-1	TRBJ2-5	-	TGCAGTGCCAAGCGCTTATGGCGGGGGACCCAAGAGACCCAGTACTTC	CSAKRLWRGTQETQYF
-	TRBV12-3/TRBV12-4	TRBJ1-2	few	TGTGCCAGCAGTGGGACGGCGTACCCAAACTATGGCTACACCTTC	CASSGTAYPNYGYTF
TRBD1	TRBV7-9	TRBJ2-1	-	TGTGCCAGCAGCTCACCGACACCGGGACAGGGGTTAAGAAGAGGTGAGCAGTTCTTC	CASSSPTPGQGLRRGEQFF
-	TRBV7-6	TRBJ1-3	many	TGTGCCAGCAGCTTAGAGGTTTCAATCTCTGGAAACACCATATATTTT	CASSLEVSISGNTIYF
-	TRBV6-1	TRBJ1-1	-	TGTGCCAGCAGTTTTGCAGGAATTAACACTGAAGCTTTCTTT	CASSFAGINTEAFF
-	TRBV12-3/TRBV12-4	TRBJ1-5	many	TGTGCCAGCAGGACGGGATATAGCAATCAGCCCCAGCATTTT	CASRTGYSNQPQHF
TRBD2	TRBV20-1	TRBJ2-5	-	TGCAGTGCTAAACTAGCGGTGTTACAAGAGACCCAGTACTTC	CSAKLAVLQETQYF
TRBD2	TRBV12-3/TRBV12-4	TRBJ2-7	many	TGTGCCAGCAGTTCCGGGACTAGCATTATCTACGAGCAGTACTTC	CASSSGTSIIYEQYF
TRBD1	TRBV10-2	TRBJ2-7	-	TGCGCCAGCAGTGAGTCGAACAGGGGTCGCGAGCAGTACTTC	CASSESNRGREQYF
TRBD1	TRBV6-2/TRBV6-3	TRBJ1-1	few	TGTGCCACGGGGACAGGGGTGGGCACTGAAGCTTTCTTT	CATGTGVGTEAFF
TRBD2	TRBV6-1	TRBJ2-1	many	TGTGCCAGCAGTGCCGGGACTAGCGGGGGGGCCAGCTCCTACAATGAGCAGTTCTTC	CASSAGTSGGASSYNEQFF
TRBD1	TRBV6-6	TRBJ1-6	-	TGTGCCAGCCTCGAATGGACAGGGGATTGGTCACCCCTCCACTTT	CASLEWTGDWSPLHF
-	TRBV12-3/TRBV12-4	TRBJ2-3	-	TGTGCCAGCACCCCCCGACAGAAAAAAGATACGCAGTATTTT	CASTPRQKKDTQYF
-	TRBV6-2/TRBV6-3	TRBJ1-5	-	TGTGCCAGCAGTTCATGGGCTCAGCCCCAGCATTTT	CASSSWAQPQHF
-	TRBV7-6	TRBJ2-2	many	TGTGCCAGCAGCGACCCTACTACCCCTTCTTCTCTATTGGAGCTGTTTTTT	CASSDPTTPSSLLELFF
-	TRBV7-9	TRBJ1-1	few	TGTGCCAGCAGTTACACAATGGGGAACACTGAAGCTTTCTTT	CASSYTMGNTEAFF